This T cell receptor (beta chain) is from a study of T cell repertoires in cytomegalovirus infection. TCRdb recomputed calls from the reads with MiXCR, one row per CDR3 protein. This table holds under 350,000 distinct CDR3 sequences, 9.6% found once. CDR1 and CDR2 (germline): DFQATT, SNEGSKA (reference sequence). Trimming stripped 2 bases from V and 3 bases from J, with 10 bases between. This CDR3 has 13 amino acids. A word on this clonotype: Here the CDR3 omits its conserved ending phenylalanine or tryptophan, so a read error is the likely source.

The chain has TRBV20-1 and TRBJ1-2, with D tentatively TRBD1 (5 bases). The sequencing sample was made of PBMCs. This clonotype was sampled from a human donor in good health (CMV status not recorded). Some clones in this sample may be carry-over from other donors' samples. CDR3 DNA: TGCAGTGCTAGAAGGGGAAGAGACTATGGCTACACCATC. Residues: CSARRGRDYGYTI.